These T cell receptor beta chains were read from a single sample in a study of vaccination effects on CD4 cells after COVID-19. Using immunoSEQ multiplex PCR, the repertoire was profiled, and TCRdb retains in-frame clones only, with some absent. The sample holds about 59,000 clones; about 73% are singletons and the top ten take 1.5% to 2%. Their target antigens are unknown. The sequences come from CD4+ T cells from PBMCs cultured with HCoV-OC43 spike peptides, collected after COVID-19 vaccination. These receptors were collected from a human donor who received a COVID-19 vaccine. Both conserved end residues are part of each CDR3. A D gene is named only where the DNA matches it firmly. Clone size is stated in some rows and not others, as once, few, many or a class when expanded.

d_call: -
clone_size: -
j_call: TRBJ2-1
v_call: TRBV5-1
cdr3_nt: TGCGCCAGCATGGGGGGGGGCGCGTCCTTCAATGAGCAGTTCTTC
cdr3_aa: CASMGGGASFNEQFF

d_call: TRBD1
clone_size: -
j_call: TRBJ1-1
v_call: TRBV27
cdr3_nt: TGTGCCAGCAGTTCTGGCAGGGGGCGCGTGGCTGAAGCTTTCTTT
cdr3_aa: CASSSGRGRVAEAFF

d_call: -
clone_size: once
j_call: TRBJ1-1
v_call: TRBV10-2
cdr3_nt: TGCGCCAGCACCCTCCCGGGGTTGGGCACTGAAGCTTTCTTT
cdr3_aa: CASTLPGLGTEAFF

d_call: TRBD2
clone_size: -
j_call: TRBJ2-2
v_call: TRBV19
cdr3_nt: TGTGCCAGTAGGACGGGGGGGCGCAACACCGGGGAGCTGTTTTTT
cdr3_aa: CASRTGGRNTGELFF

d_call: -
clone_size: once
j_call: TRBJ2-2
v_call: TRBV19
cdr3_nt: TGTGCCAGTAGTATAAGGGGTCAGACCGGGGAGCTGTTTTTT
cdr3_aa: CASSIRGQTGELFF

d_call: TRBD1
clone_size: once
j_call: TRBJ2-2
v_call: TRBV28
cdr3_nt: TGTGCCAGCAGTTTAGACAGGGACACCGGGGAGCTGTTTTTT
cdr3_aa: CASSLDRDTGELFF

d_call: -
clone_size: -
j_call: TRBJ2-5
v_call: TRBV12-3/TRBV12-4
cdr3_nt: TGTGCCAGCAGTTTTATAGAGACCCAGTACTTC
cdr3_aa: CASSFIETQYF

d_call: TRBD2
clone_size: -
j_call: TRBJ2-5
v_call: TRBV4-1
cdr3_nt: TGCGCCAGCAGCCAAGATGCAGGACTAGCGGGGGCCCAAGAGACCCAGTACTTC
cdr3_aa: CASSQDAGLAGAQETQYF

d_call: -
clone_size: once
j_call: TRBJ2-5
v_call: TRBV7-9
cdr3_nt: TGTGCCAGCAGCTCCCCCCGGATTCAAGAGACCCAGTACTTC
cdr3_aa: CASSSPRIQETQYF

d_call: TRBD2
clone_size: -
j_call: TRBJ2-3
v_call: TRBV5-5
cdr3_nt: TGTGCCAGCAGCTTTCTGTTTGATGCGGGGGGCACAGATACGCAGTATTTT
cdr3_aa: CASSFLFDAGGTDTQYF

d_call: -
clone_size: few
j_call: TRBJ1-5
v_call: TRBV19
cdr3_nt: TGTGCCAGTAGTAAGAATGCTGGGCAGCCCCAGCATTTT
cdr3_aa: CASSKNAGQPQHF

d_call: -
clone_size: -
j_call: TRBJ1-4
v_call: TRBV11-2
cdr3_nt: TGTGCCAGCAGCTTAGATCTATTGGGGACAAGAGGGGAAAAACTGTTTTTT
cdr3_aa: CASSLDLLGTRGEKLFF

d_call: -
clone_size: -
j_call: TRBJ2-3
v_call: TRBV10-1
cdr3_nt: TGCGCCAGCAGTGAGTACCGGTACACAGATACGCAGTATTTT
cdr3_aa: CASSEYRYTDTQYF

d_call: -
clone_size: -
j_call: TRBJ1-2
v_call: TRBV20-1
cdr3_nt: TGCAGTGCTAGAGTCCCAGATGGCTACACCTTC
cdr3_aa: CSARVPDGYTF

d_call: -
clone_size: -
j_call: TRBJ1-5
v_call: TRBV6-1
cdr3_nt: TGTGCCAGCACTGAATCAGGGGTTGACAATCAGCCCCAGCATTTT
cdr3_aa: CASTESGVDNQPQHF

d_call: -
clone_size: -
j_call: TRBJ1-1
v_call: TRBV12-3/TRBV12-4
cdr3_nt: TGTGCCAGCAGGCCCTCCACGCTGGTTGGGGCTTTCTTT
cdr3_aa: CASRPSTLVGAFF

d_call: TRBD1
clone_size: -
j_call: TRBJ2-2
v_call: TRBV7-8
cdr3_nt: TGTGCCAGCAGCCGACAGGGGGGCACTACCGGGGAGCTGTTTTTT
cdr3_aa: CASSRQGGTTGELFF

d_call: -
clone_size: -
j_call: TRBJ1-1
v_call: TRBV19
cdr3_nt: TGTGCCAGTAGTGGCCCCAGGGCCTGGAACACTGAAGCTTTCTTT
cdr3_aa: CASSGPRAWNTEAFF

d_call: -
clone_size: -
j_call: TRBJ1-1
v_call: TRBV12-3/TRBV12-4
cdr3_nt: TGTGCCAGCAGTTTCAGGGGCACTGAAGCTTTCTTT
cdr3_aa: CASSFRGTEAFF

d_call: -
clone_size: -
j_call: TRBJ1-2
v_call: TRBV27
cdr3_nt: TGTGCCAGCAGTTTAGACGGGGCTTTTCGAGGCTACACCTTC
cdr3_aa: CASSLDGAFRGYTF

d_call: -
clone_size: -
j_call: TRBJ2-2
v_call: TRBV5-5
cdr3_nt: TGTGCCAGCAGTTCTATTGACACCGGGGAGCTGTTTTTT
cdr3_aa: CASSSIDTGELFF

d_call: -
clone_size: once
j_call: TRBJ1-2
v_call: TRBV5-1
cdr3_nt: TGCGCCAGCAGCTTGGCCGTTGGTTTCGGTGGCTACACCTTC
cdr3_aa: CASSLAVGFGGYTF

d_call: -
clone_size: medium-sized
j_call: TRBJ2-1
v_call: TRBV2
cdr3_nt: TGTGCCGGCAGGGGTCTGGGGAATGAGCAGTTCTTC
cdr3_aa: CAGRGLGNEQFF

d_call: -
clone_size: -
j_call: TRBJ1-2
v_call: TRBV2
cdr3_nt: TGTGCCAGCAGTGAGACTGAATATGGCTACACCTTC
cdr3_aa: CASSETEYGYTF

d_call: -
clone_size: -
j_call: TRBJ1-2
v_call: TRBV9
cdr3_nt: TGTGCCAGCAGCGTTCTTCCGGCAGGGTCTCGGGATGGCTACACCTTC
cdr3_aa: CASSVLPAGSRDGYTF

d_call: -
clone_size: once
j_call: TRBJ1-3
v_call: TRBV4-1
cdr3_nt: TGCGCCAGCAGCCAAGCGGTCTACTCTGGAAACACCATATATTTT
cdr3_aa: CASSQAVYSGNTIYF

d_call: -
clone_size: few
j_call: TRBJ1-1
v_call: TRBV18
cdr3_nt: TGTGCCAGCTCTCCCGGGTCAGTAACTGAAGCTTTCTTT
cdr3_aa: CASSPGSVTEAFF

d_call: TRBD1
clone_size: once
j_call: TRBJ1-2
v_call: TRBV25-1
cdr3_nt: TGTGCCAGCAGTGACCCCCAGGGGGCTGACTATGGCTACACCTTC
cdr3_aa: CASSDPQGADYGYTF

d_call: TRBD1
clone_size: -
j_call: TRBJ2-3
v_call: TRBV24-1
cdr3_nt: TGTGCCACCGGGGGGACAGGGAGCACAGATACGCAGTATTTT
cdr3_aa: CATGGTGSTDTQYF

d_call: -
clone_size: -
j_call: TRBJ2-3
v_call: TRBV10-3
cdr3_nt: TGTGCCATCAGTGACTCCGTGACAGATACGCAGTATTTT
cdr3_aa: CAISDSVTDTQYF

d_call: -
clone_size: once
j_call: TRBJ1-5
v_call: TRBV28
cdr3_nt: TGTGCCAGCAGTTTAATCCCGGGCGTTCAGCCCCAGCATTTT
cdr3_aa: CASSLIPGVQPQHF

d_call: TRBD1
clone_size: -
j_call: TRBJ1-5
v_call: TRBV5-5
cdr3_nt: TGTGCCAGCAGCTTGGCTCCGGGACAGGGGGCTGGAGGCAATCAGCCCCAGCATTTT
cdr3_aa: CASSLAPGQGAGGNQPQHF

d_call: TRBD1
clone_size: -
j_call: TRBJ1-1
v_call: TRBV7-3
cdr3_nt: TGTGCCAGCAGCTCAGGCTCAGGGGGTGTCACTGAAGCTTTCTTT
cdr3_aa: CASSSGSGGVTEAFF

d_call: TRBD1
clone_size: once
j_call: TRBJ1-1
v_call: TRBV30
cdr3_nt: TGTGCCTGGAGTCCAGGGGGCCACACTGAAGCTTTCTTT
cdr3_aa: CAWSPGGHTEAFF

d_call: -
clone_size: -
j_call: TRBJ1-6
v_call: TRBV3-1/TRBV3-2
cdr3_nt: TGTGCCAGCAGCCAAGAAGGTGGTTCTCTTAATTCACCCCTCCACTTT
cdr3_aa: CASSQEGGSLNSPLHF

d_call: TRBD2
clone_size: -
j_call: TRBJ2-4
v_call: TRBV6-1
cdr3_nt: TGTGCCAGCAGTGACTTTAGCGGGGGGGACAAAAACATTCAGTACTTC
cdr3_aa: CASSDFSGGDKNIQYF

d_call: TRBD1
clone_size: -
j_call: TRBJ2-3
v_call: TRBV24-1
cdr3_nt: TGTGCCACCGGACAGGCCCCACCAGATACGCAGTATTTT
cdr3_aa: CATGQAPPDTQYF